The clone carrying this T cell receptor beta chain has at least ten counts. As yet, its antigen is unknown. This entry belongs to a study of neurological immune-mediated disorders. Study summary: Within the group of around 35 multiple sclerosis patients, approximately 30 were relapsing-remitting, while 3 were secondary progressive.

This CDR3 spans 15 amino acids. The germline V and J ends were trimmed by 6 bases and 4 bases, with 18 bases remaining between them. Per germline, CDR1 MNHNS and CDR2 SASEGT. Study-level findings and limits: Phylogenetically, 18 of 34 multiple sclerosis patients' repertoires fell into one related-CDR3 cluster, a possible signature.

Unsorted libraries used 2 million PBMCs kept at -80 degrees C. TCRdb re-called the 5' RACE reads through MiXCR, storing one row per CDR3 protein. The sample lists about 58,000 distinct CDR3 sequences, 3% to 3.5% occurring once. This chain connects TRBV6-1 to TRBJ2-5; no firm D call. Sequencing was carried out using PBMCs. The clonotype was recovered from an older woman with multiple sclerosis. The CDR3 is CASRAVWGSGETQYF. For the CDR3, the DNA is TGTGCCAGCAGGGCGGTGTGGGGATCGGGAGAGACCCAGTACTTC.